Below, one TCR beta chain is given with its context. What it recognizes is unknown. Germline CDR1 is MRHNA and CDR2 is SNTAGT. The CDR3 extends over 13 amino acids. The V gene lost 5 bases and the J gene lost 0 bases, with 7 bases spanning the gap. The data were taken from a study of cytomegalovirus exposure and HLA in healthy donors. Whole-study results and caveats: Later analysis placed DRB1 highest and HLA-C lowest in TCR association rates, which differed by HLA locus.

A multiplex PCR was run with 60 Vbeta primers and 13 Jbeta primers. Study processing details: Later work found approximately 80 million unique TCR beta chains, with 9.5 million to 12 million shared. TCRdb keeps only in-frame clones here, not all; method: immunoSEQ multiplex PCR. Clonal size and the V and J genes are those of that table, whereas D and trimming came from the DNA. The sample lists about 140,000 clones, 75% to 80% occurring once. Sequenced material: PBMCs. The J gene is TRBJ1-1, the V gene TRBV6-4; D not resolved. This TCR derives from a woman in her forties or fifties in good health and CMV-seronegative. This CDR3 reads CASSLRLNTEAFF. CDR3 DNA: TGTGCCAGCAGTCTGAGATTGAACACTGAAGCTTTCTTT.